A selection of T cell receptor beta chains follows, all from one sample in a study of T cell responses to AZD1222 COVID-19 vaccine. Only in-frame clones appear in the TCRdb table, and some are missing; sequencing was by immunoSEQ multiplex PCR. Among roughly 120,000 clones, 70% to 90% were seen once, and the ten largest hold approximately 15%. The sample consisted of peripheral blood, taken 28 days after the second AZD1222 dose. Receptors were obtained from an adult who received the AZD1222 COVID-19 vaccine. CDR3s include the opening cysteine and the closing phenylalanine or tryptophan.

cdr3_aa: CASSPRGQGGEAFF
j_call: TRBJ1-1
v_call: TRBV18

cdr3_aa: CASSLYGIRDTQYF
j_call: TRBJ2-3
v_call: TRBV7-3

cdr3_aa: CAIARQYYEQYF
j_call: TRBJ2-7
v_call: TRBV12-5

cdr3_aa: CASSARASIQETQYF
j_call: TRBJ2-5
v_call: TRBV21-1

cdr3_aa: CASSLRGGGNQPQHF
j_call: TRBJ1-5
v_call: TRBV13

cdr3_aa: CASSRLGVGAGGTDTQYF
j_call: TRBJ2-3
v_call: TRBV7-2

cdr3_aa: CATLDPQGVASEAFF
j_call: TRBJ1-1
v_call: TRBV10-3

cdr3_aa: CASSLTGSGELFF
j_call: TRBJ2-2
v_call: TRBV25-1

cdr3_aa: CASSLTSGLYNEQFF
j_call: TRBJ2-1
v_call: TRBV7-6

cdr3_aa: CASSLFSDRDQPQHF
j_call: TRBJ1-5
v_call: TRBV18

cdr3_aa: CASSPIASEAFF
j_call: TRBJ1-1
v_call: TRBV11-2

cdr3_aa: CASSPEGGVNYGYTF
j_call: TRBJ1-2
v_call: TRBV5-1

cdr3_aa: CASTGPGIRNTEAFF
j_call: TRBJ1-1
v_call: TRBV5-1

cdr3_aa: CASSPLRGQMNTEAFF
j_call: TRBJ1-1
v_call: TRBV19

cdr3_aa: CASSQGSWQGGYQPQHF
j_call: TRBJ1-5
v_call: TRBV3-1/TRBV3-2

cdr3_aa: CATSDSGDNSPLHF
j_call: TRBJ1-6
v_call: TRBV24-1

cdr3_aa: CASSPQLAGGPIRYEQYF
j_call: TRBJ2-7
v_call: TRBV5-4

cdr3_aa: CAISDTDTQYF
j_call: TRBJ2-3
v_call: TRBV10-3

cdr3_aa: CASSLARQGFDYGYTF
j_call: TRBJ1-2
v_call: TRBV5-4

cdr3_aa: CASSPGRTSSGNTIYF
j_call: TRBJ1-3
v_call: TRBV3-1/TRBV3-2

cdr3_aa: CASSEYQTGKRHNEQFF
j_call: TRBJ2-1
v_call: TRBV25-1

cdr3_aa: CARRKGTGRNQPQHF
j_call: TRBJ1-5
v_call: TRBV21-1

cdr3_aa: CASALGPNSPLHF
j_call: TRBJ1-6
v_call: TRBV28

cdr3_aa: CASSQGDGADTQYF
j_call: TRBJ2-3
v_call: TRBV3-1/TRBV3-2

cdr3_aa: CASSLHHFSSGNTIYF
j_call: TRBJ1-3
v_call: TRBV5-5

cdr3_aa: CASSTRTGWNEKLFF
j_call: TRBJ1-4
v_call: TRBV19

cdr3_aa: CASSVAAGGYTEAFF
j_call: TRBJ1-1
v_call: TRBV9

cdr3_aa: CASSSTLREKLFF
j_call: TRBJ1-4
v_call: TRBV11-2

cdr3_aa: CAWSSGTGSNYGYTF
j_call: TRBJ1-2
v_call: TRBV30

cdr3_aa: CASSRETGGNYGYTF
j_call: TRBJ1-2
v_call: TRBV6-5

cdr3_aa: CASSPWGAGGPVADTQYF
j_call: TRBJ2-3
v_call: TRBV4-1

cdr3_aa: CASSQENSEDEQFF
j_call: TRBJ2-1
v_call: TRBV4-1

cdr3_aa: CAISDRLAGVGETQYF
j_call: TRBJ2-5
v_call: TRBV10-3

cdr3_aa: CASSLDQGTDTQYF
j_call: TRBJ2-3
v_call: TRBV11-2

cdr3_aa: CASTNYGYTF
j_call: TRBJ1-2
v_call: TRBV2

cdr3_aa: CASSLTGTSNQPQHF
j_call: TRBJ1-5
v_call: TRBV6-5

cdr3_aa: CASSLSQGVYEQYF
j_call: TRBJ2-7
v_call: TRBV27

cdr3_aa: CASSFSGLEGNEQFF
j_call: TRBJ2-1
v_call: TRBV7-9

cdr3_aa: CASSSGNTGELFF
j_call: TRBJ2-2
v_call: TRBV5-1

cdr3_aa: CASTASGASEETQYF
j_call: TRBJ2-5
v_call: TRBV9

cdr3_aa: CASSRGNTEAFF
j_call: TRBJ1-1
v_call: TRBV19

cdr3_aa: CASSFRGYQPQHF
j_call: TRBJ1-5
v_call: TRBV28

cdr3_aa: CASNLGGVGEQFF
j_call: TRBJ2-1
v_call: TRBV27

cdr3_aa: CASSFTLQETQYF
j_call: TRBJ2-5
v_call: TRBV7-8

cdr3_aa: CASSYQGSTGYTF
j_call: TRBJ1-2
v_call: TRBV6-2/TRBV6-3

cdr3_aa: CASSFLAGEETQYF
j_call: TRBJ2-5
v_call: TRBV27

cdr3_aa: CASSFGNQPQHF
j_call: TRBJ1-5
v_call: TRBV19

cdr3_aa: CASSLDGLGRTDTQYF
j_call: TRBJ2-3
v_call: TRBV11-3

cdr3_aa: CASAGHNSPLHF
j_call: TRBJ1-6
v_call: TRBV28

cdr3_aa: CASSDRLSSTDTQYF
j_call: TRBJ2-3
v_call: TRBV9

cdr3_aa: CASSLVGTENSPLHF
j_call: TRBJ1-6
v_call: TRBV28

cdr3_aa: CASTIGGGHNEKLFF
j_call: TRBJ1-4
v_call: TRBV7-9

cdr3_aa: CASSKDRGIYEQYF
j_call: TRBJ2-7
v_call: TRBV27